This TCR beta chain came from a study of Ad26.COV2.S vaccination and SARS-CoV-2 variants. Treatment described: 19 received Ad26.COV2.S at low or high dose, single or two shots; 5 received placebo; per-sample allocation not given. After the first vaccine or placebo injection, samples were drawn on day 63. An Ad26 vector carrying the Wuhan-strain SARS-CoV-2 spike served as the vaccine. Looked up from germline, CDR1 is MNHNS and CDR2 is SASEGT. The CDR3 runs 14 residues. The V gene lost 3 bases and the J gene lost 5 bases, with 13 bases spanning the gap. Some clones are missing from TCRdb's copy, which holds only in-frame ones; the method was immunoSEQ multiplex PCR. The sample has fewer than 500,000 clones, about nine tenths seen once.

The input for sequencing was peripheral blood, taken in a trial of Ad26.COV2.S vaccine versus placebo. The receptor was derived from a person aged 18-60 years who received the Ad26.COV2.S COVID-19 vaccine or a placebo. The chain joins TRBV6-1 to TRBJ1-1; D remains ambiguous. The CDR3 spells CASSDNRAITEAFF. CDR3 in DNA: TGTGCCAGCAGTGACAACCGGGCCATAACTGAAGCTTTCTTT.